The TCR beta chain described here comes from a study of T cells in tumors after PD-1 blockade (dated by TCRdb to between 2018 and 2021). About the full investigation: Patients with prior checkpoint blockade, systemic immunosuppressant use, or recent radiotherapy or other anti-cancer therapy within 4 weeks were excluded. Patients received pembrolizumab 200 mg every 3 weeks or cemiplimab 350 mg every 2 weeks. A subset of patients also received ongoing daily vismodegib 150 mg during anti-PD-1 treatment. Paired single-cell RNA and TCR sequencing was done in the study on site-matched tumors from patients with BCC or SCC, both before and after anti-PD-1 therapy. RECIST version 1.1 was used to evaluate clinical response. On average, tumor samples yielded 26,000 or so TCR templates (range roughly 500-99,264) and under 7,000 unique clonotypes, 15 to 25-fold deeper than single-cell TCR sequencing.

This clone turned up a few times. This clone's antigen is unknown. Base qualities are not recorded, but no much larger clone differs from it by a single base. The immunoSEQ platform was used to carry out deep TCRbeta sequencing. The original pipeline was this. Only productive rearrangements were exported from the immunoSEQ Analyzer for further analysis. A two-sided binomial test with a Bonferroni-corrected P below 0.01 was used to identify clones that significantly expanded or contracted between timepoints. T cell phenotypes were assigned to bulk TCRbeta clonotypes by matching the clonotypes to single-cell RNA+TCR-seq clones that had the same TCRbeta sequence. Clone enrichment in tumor was computed as tumor frequency divided by PBMC frequency from bulk TCR sequencing. TCRs were grouped by GLIPH into specificity groups, defined as clusters of distinct TCRs likely recognizing common antigens via shared CDR3 motifs. Drawn from immuneACCESS, this table holds only the in-frame rearrangements with V and J called that TCRdb kept. Clones are partly lost; checked studies trace under half to an unresolved V gene and leave the rest unexplained. The V and J calls and the clone size are those of that table, but D and trimming were determined from the DNA. The sample includes around 12,000 clones, with about 63% observed a single time. Under 20% of the sample is taken by the ten largest.

On the study overall, not on this receptor specifically: Clonal replacement was seen only when comparing pre- and post-treatment samples and not when comparing two pre-treatment samples, which argues against artifacts from biopsy timing or location. Roughly two fifths of the TCR clonotypes from tumors also showed up in blood, and some novel exhausted tumor clones were present in pre-treatment blood, which suggests peripheral recruitment. Most exhausted CD8+ clones that expanded after therapy were novel clonotypes not detected before treatment, suggesting clonal replacement instead of reinvigoration of pre-existing clones. Where the novel T cell clones came from was not identified, and possible sources could include lymphoid organs or rare unexpanded clones inside the tumor or in the tumor periphery.

The time point label of this sample denotes: before anti-PD-1 therapy. Before and after PD-1 blockade, tumor biopsies came from the same primary tumor, making the samples site-matched. For bulk TCRbeta sequencing, genomic DNA was extracted from tumor biopsies or peripheral blood, and input amounts ranged from 616 ng to 6,004 ng. Bulk TCRbeta sequencing was performed on remaining biopsy material to increase sensitivity for rare clonotypes compared with single-cell TCR sequencing. Histologically proven advanced or metastatic basal or squamous cell carcinoma was present in all patients, all of whom were poor candidates for surgical resection. Of the roughly 12 patients in the basal cell carcinoma cohort, several underwent bulk tumor TCR sequencing. Fresh biopsies were taken from the primary tumor site, and part of the biopsy material was kept in RNAlater for exome and bulk TCR sequencing. The sequence was obtained from a human donor with basal cell carcinoma. The sample was tumor tissue, taken before anti-PD-1 treatment.

The CDR3 protein is CASTFPGTGVYEQYF. The DNA sequence reads TGTGCCAGCACCTTTCCCGGGACAGGAGTATACGAGCAGTACTTC. The chain links TRBV7-9 with TRBJ2-7, and TRBD1 matches 8 of the central bases. V is pruned by 7 bases and J by 4 bases, leaving 12 bases of the junction without a gene match. The CDR3, cysteine through phenylalanine, is 15 amino acids long. Here the CDR3 DNA is all that survives: 45 bases in frame from base 1. CDR1 and CDR2 are drawn from the germline V gene (reference sequence): SEHNR, FQNEAQ.